The T cell receptor beta chain under discussion was sequenced for a study of shared clonotypes between healthy human individuals. Replicate PCRs for sorted subsets used about 200 ng DNA; this equaled 25,000 to 30,000 T cell genomes. Data came from immunoSEQ multiplex PCR; TCRdb stores just in-frame clones and leaves some out. Here the sample spans roughly 2.1 million clones, roughly 91% being singletons. Naive CD8 cells were CD45RO-negative, positively selected for CCR7, excluding terminally differentiated effector memory CD45RA+ cells. Each of the donors was a healthy adult who was HIV-negative and had not had a recent acute infection or vaccination. V was cut by 5 bases and J by 5 bases, with 16 bases left in between. This CDR3 region has 14 residues. Germline V gives CDR1 MNHEY, CDR2 SMNVEV (reference sequence).

The V call is TRBV27, the J call TRBJ2-7; a possible D gene is TRBD1 (6 bases). Sequenced: naive CD8+ T cells from PBMCs. The origin of this receptor is a man between 18 and 29 years old in good health. Some clones in this sample may be carry-over from other donors' samples. CDR3 DNA: TGTGCCAGCAGTCTCATCCCACAGGGCCACGAGCAGTACTTC. It codes for CASSLIPQGHEQYF.